A selection of T cell receptor beta chains follows, all from one sample in a study of T-cell memory formation after mild COVID-19. MiXCR was run by TCRdb on the 5' RACE reads, yielding one entry per CDR3 protein. The data hold about 290,000 distinct CDR3 sequences, with around a sixth observed a single time. The sequenced sample was PBMCs or a T cell subset sorted from them (not recorded which). All receptors come from a man aged 18-30 years who had mild COVID-19 (a few samples of this study predate the infection). Cell type and time point are not known. The CDR3 runs from the conserved cysteine through the conserved F or W. Fields, in order: V gene, clone size, D gene, J gene, CDR3 DNA, CDR3 protein. D genes are given only for firm matches. Expanded clones are given a class, and other clones once, few, many or no size at all.

V gene: TRBV12-3/TRBV12-4
clone size: few
D gene: TRBD1
J gene: TRBJ1-2
CDR3 DNA: TGTGCCAGCAGTTTGAGACAGGGCGATGGCTACACCTTC
CDR3 protein: CASSLRQGDGYTF

V gene: TRBV7-2
clone size: many
D gene: TRBD2
J gene: TRBJ2-3
CDR3 DNA: TGTGCCAGCAGCCCAACCTACTTAAGACTAGCGGGGGGTCTAAGCACAGATACGCAGTATTTT
CDR3 protein: CASSPTYLRLAGGLSTDTQYF

V gene: TRBV15
clone size: few
D gene: .
J gene: TRBJ1-4
CDR3 DNA: TGTGCCACCAGCAGAGATCCGGGTCGGGAAAAACTGTTTTTT
CDR3 protein: CATSRDPGREKLFF

V gene: TRBV6-6
clone size: .
D gene: .
J gene: TRBJ2-5
CDR3 DNA: TGTGCCAGCCTCGACTTGGGGGGGGCAGGAGAGACCCAGTACTTC
CDR3 protein: CASLDLGGAGETQYF

V gene: TRBV20-1
clone size: .
D gene: .
J gene: TRBJ2-7
CDR3 DNA: TGCAGTGCTCCCAGGGGAGGCTACGAGCAGTACTTC
CDR3 protein: CSAPRGGYEQYF

V gene: TRBV18
clone size: .
D gene: .
J gene: TRBJ2-1
CDR3 DNA: TGTGCCAGCTCACCACGTAACAACAATGAGCAGTTCTTC
CDR3 protein: CASSPRNNNEQFF

V gene: TRBV25-1
clone size: many
D gene: TRBD1
J gene: TRBJ1-2
CDR3 DNA: TGTGCCAGCAGTGAAATGTTTCGACAGGGAAAGGTCTACACCTTC
CDR3 protein: CASSEMFRQGKVYTF

V gene: TRBV4-2
clone size: many
D gene: TRBD2
J gene: TRBJ2-3
CDR3 DNA: TGTGCCAGCAGCCTCAAATTTAGCGGGGGGGCCGAAGATACGCAGTATTTT
CDR3 protein: CASSLKFSGGAEDTQYF

V gene: TRBV4-2
clone size: .
D gene: .
J gene: TRBJ2-1
CDR3 DNA: TGTGCCAGCAGCCAAGGGTCTTCGGGGGCCTACAATGAGCAGTTCTTC
CDR3 protein: CASSQGSSGAYNEQFF

V gene: TRBV5-1
clone size: few
D gene: .
J gene: TRBJ2-5
CDR3 DNA: TGCGCCAGCAGCTTGACGGTGGGGGGAGAGACCCAGTACTTC
CDR3 protein: CASSLTVGGETQYF

V gene: TRBV7-9
clone size: .
D gene: .
J gene: TRBJ2-1
CDR3 DNA: TGTGCCAGCAGCGTTCCCCGGAGGCGCGTGAATGAGCAGTTCTTC
CDR3 protein: CASSVPRRRVNEQFF

V gene: TRBV5-1
clone size: few
D gene: .
J gene: TRBJ2-5
CDR3 DNA: TGCGCCAGCAGCCCCCTTGTAGCCACGGAGACCCAGTACTTC
CDR3 protein: CASSPLVATETQYF

V gene: TRBV7-9
clone size: .
D gene: .
J gene: TRBJ1-6
CDR3 DNA: TGTGCCAGCAGCTTAGAGACAGGTTCGCCCTATAATTCACCCCTCCACTTT
CDR3 protein: CASSLETGSPYNSPLHF

V gene: TRBV7-9
clone size: .
D gene: TRBD2
J gene: TRBJ2-2
CDR3 DNA: TGTGCCAGCAGTTCGACCATGACTAGCGGGGGTGCGAACACCGGGGAGCTGTTTTTT
CDR3 protein: CASSSTMTSGGANTGELFF

V gene: TRBV5-1
clone size: many
D gene: TRBD1
J gene: TRBJ1-2
CDR3 DNA: TGCGCCAGCAGCCCATCAGGGGGGGACTATGGCTACACCTTC
CDR3 protein: CASSPSGGDYGYTF

V gene: TRBV5-1
clone size: once
D gene: .
J gene: TRBJ2-3
CDR3 DNA: TGCGCCAGCACGAGCGGTGAGAGCACAGATACGCAGTATTTT
CDR3 protein: CASTSGESTDTQYF

V gene: TRBV7-8
clone size: .
D gene: .
J gene: TRBJ1-2
CDR3 DNA: TGTGCCAGCAGCCAGGGACGGAACTATGGCTACACCTTC
CDR3 protein: CASSQGRNYGYTF

V gene: TRBV7-9
clone size: many
D gene: .
J gene: TRBJ2-5
CDR3 DNA: TGTGCCAGCAGCTTAGATCAGGGGCGCCAAGAGACCCAGTACTTC
CDR3 protein: CASSLDQGRQETQYF

V gene: TRBV4-1
clone size: once
D gene: TRBD1
J gene: TRBJ2-3
CDR3 DNA: TGCGCCAGCAGCCAAGGGACAGGGGGCAGGTATACGCAGTATTTT
CDR3 protein: CASSQGTGGRYTQYF

V gene: TRBV7-6
clone size: few
D gene: .
J gene: TRBJ1-6
CDR3 DNA: TGTGCCAGCAGCTTAGCTCAGGATGGGAGCTCCTATAATTCACCCCTCCACTTT
CDR3 protein: CASSLAQDGSSYNSPLHF

V gene: TRBV7-2
clone size: many
D gene: TRBD1
J gene: TRBJ2-4
CDR3 DNA: TGTGCCAGCAGACCAACGACAGGGTCCCAAATTCAGTACTTC
CDR3 protein: CASRPTTGSQIQYF

V gene: TRBV5-1
clone size: few
D gene: .
J gene: TRBJ2-3
CDR3 DNA: TGCGCCAGCAGCTTGGAACAGTCCACAGATACGCAGTATTTT
CDR3 protein: CASSLEQSTDTQYF

V gene: TRBV25-1
clone size: .
D gene: TRBD1
J gene: TRBJ2-1
CDR3 DNA: TGTGCCAGCAGTGGCGAGACAGGGAAAAGGGATGAGCAGTTCTTC
CDR3 protein: CASSGETGKRDEQFF

V gene: TRBV5-1
clone size: few
D gene: .
J gene: TRBJ2-2
CDR3 DNA: TGCGCCAGCAGCTTGGCCCGGCAGGAAACCGGGGAGCTGTTTTTT
CDR3 protein: CASSLARQETGELFF

V gene: TRBV7-9
clone size: few
D gene: .
J gene: TRBJ2-1
CDR3 DNA: TGTGCCAGCAGCGCCTTTCAGTTCTTC
CDR3 protein: CASSAFQFF

V gene: TRBV5-1
clone size: many
D gene: .
J gene: TRBJ2-2
CDR3 DNA: TGCGCCAGCAGCTTGGCGGGCGGGGACACCGGGGAGCTGTTTTTT
CDR3 protein: CASSLAGGDTGELFF

V gene: TRBV19
clone size: .
D gene: .
J gene: TRBJ2-2
CDR3 DNA: TGTGCCAGTCAGGCCGGGGAGCTGTTTTTT
CDR3 protein: CASQAGELFF

V gene: TRBV9
clone size: medium-sized
D gene: .
J gene: TRBJ2-1
CDR3 DNA: TGTGCCAGCAGCGGGATGACTTCCGAGCAGTTCTTC
CDR3 protein: CASSGMTSEQFF

V gene: TRBV12-3/TRBV12-4
clone size: few
D gene: .
J gene: TRBJ2-4
CDR3 DNA: TGTGCCAGCAGCACCCTCGGGGCAGCCCTAGCCAAAAACATTCAGTACTTC
CDR3 protein: CASSTLGAALAKNIQYF

V gene: TRBV9
clone size: many
D gene: .
J gene: TRBJ2-1
CDR3 DNA: TGTGCCAGCAGCGTAGGTCCTTTGCGGGGCTCCTACAATGAGCAGTTCTTC
CDR3 protein: CASSVGPLRGSYNEQFF

V gene: TRBV10-3
clone size: .
D gene: TRBD1
J gene: TRBJ1-2
CDR3 DNA: TGTGCCATCAGTGAGTCGGACAGGGGGCGAGCTAACTATGGCTACACCTTC
CDR3 protein: CAISESDRGRANYGYTF

V gene: TRBV6-1
clone size: .
D gene: .
J gene: TRBJ1-2
CDR3 DNA: TGTGCCAGCAGTGTATACAGTTGGGGCTACACCTTC
CDR3 protein: CASSVYSWGYTF

V gene: TRBV7-9
clone size: .
D gene: .
J gene: TRBJ2-2
CDR3 DNA: TGTGCCAGCAGCTCCGGGACGGTTCCGAACACCGGGGAGCTGTTTTTT
CDR3 protein: CASSSGTVPNTGELFF

V gene: TRBV6-5
clone size: .
D gene: TRBD1
J gene: TRBJ1-3
CDR3 DNA: TGTGCCAGCAGCCAGGACAGGCCCTCTGGAAACACCATATATTTT
CDR3 protein: CASSQDRPSGNTIYF

V gene: TRBV7-2
clone size: .
D gene: .
J gene: TRBJ1-5
CDR3 DNA: TGTGCCAGCAGCTTATTACACGGGGACAGCAATCAGCCCCAGCATTTT
CDR3 protein: CASSLLHGDSNQPQHF

V gene: TRBV11-2
clone size: .
D gene: .
J gene: TRBJ2-1
CDR3 DNA: TGTGCCAGCAGCTTGGCTTCAAGTGAGCAGTTCTTC
CDR3 protein: CASSLASSEQFF

V gene: TRBV4-2
clone size: .
D gene: .
J gene: TRBJ1-2
CDR3 DNA: TGTGCCAGCAGCCAAGACACGGCGGAGCCCTCGGGAGGCTACACCTTC
CDR3 protein: CASSQDTAEPSGGYTF

V gene: TRBV7-6
clone size: .
D gene: TRBD1
J gene: TRBJ1-1
CDR3 DNA: TGTGCCAGCAGCTTACTCTCGACAGGGGCCACTGAAGCTTTCTTT
CDR3 protein: CASSLLSTGATEAFF

V gene: TRBV4-2
clone size: few
D gene: TRBD1
J gene: TRBJ2-2
CDR3 DNA: TGTGCCAGCAGCCAAGGGGGGACAGGGGGTTCCGGGGAGCTGTTTTTT
CDR3 protein: CASSQGGTGGSGELFF

V gene: TRBV28
clone size: .
D gene: .
J gene: TRBJ1-6
CDR3 DNA: TGTGCCAGCAGTTTCTGGCAGGACTATTCACCCCTCCACTTT
CDR3 protein: CASSFWQDYSPLHF

V gene: TRBV18
clone size: .
D gene: .
J gene: TRBJ2-2
CDR3 DNA: TGTGCCAGCTCACCACGGACCACCGGGGAGCTGTTTTTT
CDR3 protein: CASSPRTTGELFF

V gene: TRBV12-3/TRBV12-4
clone size: many
D gene: .
J gene: TRBJ1-2
CDR3 DNA: TGTGCCAGCAGTTGGGGGGGTGGCTACACCTTC
CDR3 protein: CASSWGGGYTF

V gene: TRBV7-3
clone size: .
D gene: .
J gene: TRBJ2-4
CDR3 DNA: TGTGCCAGCAGCTTATACGGGCCCAAAAACATTCAGTACTTC
CDR3 protein: CASSLYGPKNIQYF

V gene: TRBV5-1
clone size: .
D gene: .
J gene: TRBJ1-2
CDR3 DNA: TGCGCCAGCAGCTTGGTGGATGGGTATGGCTACACCTTC
CDR3 protein: CASSLVDGYGYTF